This T cell receptor (beta chain) was recovered during a study of control samples from healthy donors and cancer patients. The CDR3 runs 12 residues. Germline CDR1 is GTSNPN and CDR2 is SVGIG (reference sequence). V was trimmed by 5 bases and J by 0 bases, leaving 7 bases between them. Profiling relied on immunoSEQ multiplex PCR, and the TCRdb table lists in-frame clones only, not all of them. The data show some 80,000 clones, approximately 92% seen once. Sequencing input: blood. J is TRBJ1-2 and V is TRBV30; D not resolved. The receptor was derived from a woman aged 55-69 years in good health. CDR3 in DNA: TGTGCCTGGGAACGGTCTAACTATGGCTACACCTTC. Amino acid sequence: CAWERSNYGYTF.